This T cell receptor (beta chain) was sequenced during a study of blood T cell repertoires in COVID-19. Study-level background: The origin of the acute and convalescent COVID-19 samples was the United States, Italy and Spain. T cells, B-cell-depleted T cells, or PBMCs supplied cDNA or gDNA.

Original processing notes: Cell counts per sample came from amplifying reference gene primers. The protocol was immunoSEQ multiplex PCR, while the TCRdb copy is restricted to in-frame clones and leaves out a portion. That table is the source of V, J and clone size, and D and trimming were worked out from the DNA. The sample yields roughly 250,000 clones, roughly 88% seen once. Trimming pared 0 bases from V and 5 bases from J, leaving 14 bases between. The CDR3 contains 17 residues. From germline, CDR1 is LNHNV and CDR2 YYDKDF (reference sequence). Followed longitudinally, the Seattle patients had been enrolled during active infection.

The receptor comes from a human donor with COVID-19, enrolled during active disease. The donor label of this sample is uncertain. This sequence joins TRBV15 and TRBJ1-6; D may be TRBD1 (6 bases). The sample was peripheral blood. CDR3 amino acids: CATSREYGGRNNSPLHF. CDR3 in DNA: TGTGCCACCAGCAGAGAGTATGGGGGCCGAAATAATTCACCCCTCCACTTT.